The subject of this entry is one TCR beta chain. This sample was taken from a study of control samples from healthy donors and cancer patients. Using immunoSEQ multiplex PCR, the repertoire was profiled, and TCRdb retains in-frame clones only, with some absent. Counted here are 350,000 to 450,000 clones, roughly 90% occurring once; the ten biggest clones make up more than 6%. Per germline, CDR1 MNHEY and CDR2 SVGEGT. Trimming left V 2 bases short and J 3 bases short, with 11 bases between. This CDR3 region has 15 residues. The receptor was isolated from a man aged 35 to 55 with head and neck cancer. Material: PBMCs. The rearrangement uses TRBV6-2 or TRBV6-3 and TRBJ2-1; D ambiguous. The CDR3 is CASSYPRALYNEQFF. For the CDR3, the DNA is TGTGCCAGCAGTTACCCACGAGCACTCTACAATGAGCAGTTCTTC.